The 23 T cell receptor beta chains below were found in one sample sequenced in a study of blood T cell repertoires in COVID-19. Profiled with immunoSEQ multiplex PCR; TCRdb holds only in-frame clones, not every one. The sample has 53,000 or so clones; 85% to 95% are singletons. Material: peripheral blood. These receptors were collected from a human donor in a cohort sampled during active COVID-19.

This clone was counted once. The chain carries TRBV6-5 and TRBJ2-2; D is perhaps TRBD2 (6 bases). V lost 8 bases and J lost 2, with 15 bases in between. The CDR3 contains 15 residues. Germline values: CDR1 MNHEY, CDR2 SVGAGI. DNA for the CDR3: TGTGCCAGCGGACTTCCGGGACTTAACACCGGGGAGCTGTTTTTT. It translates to CASGLPGLNTGELFF.

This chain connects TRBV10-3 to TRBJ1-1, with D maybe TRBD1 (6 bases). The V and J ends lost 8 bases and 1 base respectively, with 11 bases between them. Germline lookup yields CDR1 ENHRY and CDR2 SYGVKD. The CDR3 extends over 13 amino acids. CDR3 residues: CAILEQGNTEAFF. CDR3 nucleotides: TGTGCCATCCTCGAACAGGGGAACACTGAAGCTTTCTTT.

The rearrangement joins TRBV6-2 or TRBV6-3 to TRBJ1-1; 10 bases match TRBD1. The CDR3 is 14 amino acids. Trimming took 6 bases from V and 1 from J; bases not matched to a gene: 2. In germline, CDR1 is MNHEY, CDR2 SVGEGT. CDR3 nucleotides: TGTGCCAGCAGCAGGGACAGGGGGAACACTGAAGCTTTCTTT. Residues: CASSRDRGNTEAFF.

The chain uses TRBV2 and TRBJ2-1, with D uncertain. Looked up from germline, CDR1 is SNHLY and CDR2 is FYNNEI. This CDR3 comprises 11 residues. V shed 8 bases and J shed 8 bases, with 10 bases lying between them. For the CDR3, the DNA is TGTGCCAGCGGTGGTAACTATGAGCAGTTCTTC. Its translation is CASGGNYEQFF.

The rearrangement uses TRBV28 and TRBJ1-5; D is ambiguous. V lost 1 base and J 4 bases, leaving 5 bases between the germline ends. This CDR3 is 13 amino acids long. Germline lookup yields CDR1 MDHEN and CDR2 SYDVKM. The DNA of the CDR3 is TGTGCCAGCAGTTTATCGGGGAATCAGCCCCAGCATTTT. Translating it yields CASSLSGNQPQHF.

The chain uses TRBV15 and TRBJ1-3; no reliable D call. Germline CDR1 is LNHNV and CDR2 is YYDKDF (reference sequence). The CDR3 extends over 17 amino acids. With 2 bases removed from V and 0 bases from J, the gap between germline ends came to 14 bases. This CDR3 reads CATSRKYNWSSGNTIYF. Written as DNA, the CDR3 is TGTGCCACCAGCAGAAAATACAACTGGAGCTCTGGAAACACCATATATTTT.

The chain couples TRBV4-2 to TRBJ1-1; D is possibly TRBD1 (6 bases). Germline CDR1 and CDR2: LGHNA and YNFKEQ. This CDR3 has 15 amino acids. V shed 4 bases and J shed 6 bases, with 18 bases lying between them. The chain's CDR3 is CASSPIQGSYPEAFF. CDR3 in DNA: TGTGCCAGCAGCCCTATCCAGGGGAGTTACCCTGAAGCTTTCTTT.

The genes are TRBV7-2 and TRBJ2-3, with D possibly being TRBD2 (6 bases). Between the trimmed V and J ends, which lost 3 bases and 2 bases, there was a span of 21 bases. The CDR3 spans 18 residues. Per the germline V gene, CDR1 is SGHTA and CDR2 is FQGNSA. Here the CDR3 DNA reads TGTGCCAGCAGCTTTAAGGTAGCCGACGGGACTTACACAGATACGCAGTATTTT. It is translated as CASSFKVADGTYTDTQYF.

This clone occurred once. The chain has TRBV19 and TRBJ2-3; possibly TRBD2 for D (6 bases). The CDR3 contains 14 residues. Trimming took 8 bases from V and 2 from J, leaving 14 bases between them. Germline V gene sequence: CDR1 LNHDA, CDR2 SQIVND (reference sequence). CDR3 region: CASARGGDTDTQYF. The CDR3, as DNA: TGTGCCAGTGCTCGTGGCGGGGACACAGATACGCAGTATTTT.

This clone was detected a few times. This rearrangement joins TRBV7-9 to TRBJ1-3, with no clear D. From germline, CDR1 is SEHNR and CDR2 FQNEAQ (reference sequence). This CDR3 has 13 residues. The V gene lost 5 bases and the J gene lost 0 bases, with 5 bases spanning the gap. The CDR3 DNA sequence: TGTGCCAGCAGCCTAAGCTCTGGAAACACCATATATTTT. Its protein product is CASSLSSGNTIYF.

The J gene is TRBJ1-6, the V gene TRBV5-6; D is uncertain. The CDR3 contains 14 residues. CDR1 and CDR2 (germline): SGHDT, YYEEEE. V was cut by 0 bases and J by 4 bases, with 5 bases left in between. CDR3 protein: CASSLDSYNSPLHF. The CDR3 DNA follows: TGTGCCAGCAGCTTGGACAGTTATAATTCACCCCTCCACTTT.

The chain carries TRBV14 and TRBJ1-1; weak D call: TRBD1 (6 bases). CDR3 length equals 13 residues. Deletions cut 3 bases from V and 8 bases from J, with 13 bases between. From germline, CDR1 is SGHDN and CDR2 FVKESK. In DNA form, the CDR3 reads TGTGCCAGCAGCCAGGGAGGGGGGGCGGAAGCTTTCTTT. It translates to CASSQGGGAEAFF.

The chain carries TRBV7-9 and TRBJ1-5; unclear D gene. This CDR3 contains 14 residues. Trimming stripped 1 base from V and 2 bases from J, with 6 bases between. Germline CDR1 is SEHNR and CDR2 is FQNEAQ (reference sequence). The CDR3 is CASSLGQGNQPQHF. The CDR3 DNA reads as TGTGCCAGCAGCTTAGGGCAGGGCAATCAGCCCCAGCATTTT.

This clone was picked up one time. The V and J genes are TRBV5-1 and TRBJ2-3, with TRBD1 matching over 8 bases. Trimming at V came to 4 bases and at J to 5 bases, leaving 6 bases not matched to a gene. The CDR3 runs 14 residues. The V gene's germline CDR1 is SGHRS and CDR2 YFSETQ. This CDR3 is CASSRGQGGDTQYF. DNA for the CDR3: TGCGCCAGCAGCAGAGGACAGGGAGGAGATACGCAGTATTTT.

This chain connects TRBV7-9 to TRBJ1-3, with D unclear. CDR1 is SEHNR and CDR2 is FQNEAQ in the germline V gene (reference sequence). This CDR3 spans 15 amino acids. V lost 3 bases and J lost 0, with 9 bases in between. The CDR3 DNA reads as TGTGCCAGCAGCTTTCACCAGCGCTCTGGAAACACCATATATTTT. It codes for CASSFHQRSGNTIYF.

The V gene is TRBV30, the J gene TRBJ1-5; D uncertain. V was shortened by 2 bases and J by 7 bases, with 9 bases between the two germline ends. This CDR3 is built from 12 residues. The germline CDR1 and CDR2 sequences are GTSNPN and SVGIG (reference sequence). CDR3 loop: CAWSTGGQPQHF. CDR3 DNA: TGTGCCTGGAGTACGGGAGGACAGCCCCAGCATTTT.

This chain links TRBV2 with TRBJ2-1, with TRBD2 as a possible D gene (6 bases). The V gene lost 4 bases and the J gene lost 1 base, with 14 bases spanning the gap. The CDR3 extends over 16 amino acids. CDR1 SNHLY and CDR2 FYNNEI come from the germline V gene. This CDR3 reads CASSVSFGGSYNEQFF. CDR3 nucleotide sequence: TGTGCCAGCAGTGTTAGTTTTGGAGGGTCCTACAATGAGCAGTTCTTC. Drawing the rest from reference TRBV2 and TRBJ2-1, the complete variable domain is EPEVTQTPSHQVTQMGQEVILRCVPISNHLYFYWYRQILGQKVEFLVSFYNNEISEKSEIFDDQFSVERPDGSNFTLKIRSTKLEDSAMYFCASSVSFGGSYNEQFFGPGTRLTVL.

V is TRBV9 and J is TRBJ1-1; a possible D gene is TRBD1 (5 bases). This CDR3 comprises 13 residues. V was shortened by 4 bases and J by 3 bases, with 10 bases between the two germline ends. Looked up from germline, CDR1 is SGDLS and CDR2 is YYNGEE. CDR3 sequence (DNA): TGTGCCAGCAGCACTCGGGGGTACACTGAAGCTTTCTTT. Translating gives CASSTRGYTEAFF. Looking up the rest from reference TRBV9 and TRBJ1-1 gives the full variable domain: DSGVTQTPKHLITATGQRVTLRCSPRSGDLSVYWYQQSLDQGLQFLIQYYNGEERAKGNILERFSAQQFPDLHSELNLSSLELGDSALYFCASSTRGYTEAFFGQGTRLTVV.

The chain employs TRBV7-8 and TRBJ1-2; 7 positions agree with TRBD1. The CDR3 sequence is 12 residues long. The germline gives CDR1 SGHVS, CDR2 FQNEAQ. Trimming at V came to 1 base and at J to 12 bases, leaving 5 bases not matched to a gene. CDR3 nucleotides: TGTGCCAGCAGCTTAGAGGGACAGCTCAACACCTTC. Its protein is CASSLEGQLNTF. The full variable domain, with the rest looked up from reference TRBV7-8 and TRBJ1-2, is GAGVSQSPRYKVAKRGQDVALRCDPISGHVSLFWYQQALGQGPEFLTYFQNEAQLDKSGLPSDRFFAERPEGSVSTLKIQRTQQEDSAVYLCASSLEGQLNTFGSGTRLTVV.

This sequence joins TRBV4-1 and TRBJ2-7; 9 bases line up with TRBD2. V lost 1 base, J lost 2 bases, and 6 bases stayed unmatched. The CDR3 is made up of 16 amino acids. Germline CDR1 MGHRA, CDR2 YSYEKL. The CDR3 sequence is CASSQVSSGTAYEQYF. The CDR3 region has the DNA TGCGCCAGCAGCCAAGTTTCTAGCGGGACCGCCTACGAGCAGTACTTC.

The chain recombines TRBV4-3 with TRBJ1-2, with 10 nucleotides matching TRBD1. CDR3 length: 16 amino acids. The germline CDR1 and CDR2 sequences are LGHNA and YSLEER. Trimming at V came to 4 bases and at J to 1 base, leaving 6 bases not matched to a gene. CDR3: CASSPGTGENNYGYTF. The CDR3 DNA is TGCGCCAGCAGCCCCGGGACAGGGGAAAATAACTATGGCTACACCTTC.

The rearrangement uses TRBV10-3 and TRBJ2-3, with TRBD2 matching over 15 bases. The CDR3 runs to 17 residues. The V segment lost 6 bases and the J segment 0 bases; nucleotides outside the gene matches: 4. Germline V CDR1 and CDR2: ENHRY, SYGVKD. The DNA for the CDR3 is TGTGCCATCAGGGGACTAGCGGGAGGATCAAGCACAGATACGCAGTATTTT. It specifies CAIRGLAGGSSTDTQYF.

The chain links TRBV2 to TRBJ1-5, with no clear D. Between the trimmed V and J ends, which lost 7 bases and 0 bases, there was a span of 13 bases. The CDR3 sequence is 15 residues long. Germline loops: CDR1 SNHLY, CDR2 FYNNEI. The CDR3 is CASKLKQTSNQPQHF. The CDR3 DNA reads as TGTGCCAGCAAGTTAAAACAGACTAGCAATCAGCCCCAGCATTTT.